This is a list of T cell receptor beta chains from one sample in a study of graft-versus-host responses after intestinal transplantation. These TCRs' antigens remain unknown. Only in-frame clones appear in the TCRdb table, and some are missing; sequencing was by immunoSEQ multiplex PCR. The top ten hold roughly 0.16% of the sample, which has approximately 130,000 clones, about 92% seen once. The sample here was unstimulated CD4+ T cells sorted from spleen or lymph node cells, taken before intestinal transplant. Receptors originate from a human donor who received an intestinal transplant. Both conserved end residues are part of each CDR3. A D gene is named only where the DNA matches it firmly. The size entry is marked missing in some rows and otherwise reads once, few, many or a size class.

NA few TRBJ1-2 TRBV4-2 TGTGCCAGCAGCCAAGATCTCTTTGGGGGCTACACCTTC CASSQDLFGGYTF
NA NA TRBJ2-5 TRBV19 TGTGCCAGTAGTGGATTCTCTGGTATGCAAGAGACCCAGTACTTC CASSGFSGMQETQYF
NA once TRBJ1-1 TRBV19 TGTGCCAGTATGGGGGGAGGGAACGCTGAAGCTTTCTTT CASMGGGNAEAFF
NA NA TRBJ2-3 TRBV18 TGTGCCAGCTCTAGCACAGATACGCAGTATTTT CASSSTDTQYF
NA once TRBJ1-3 TRBV30 TGTGCCTGGAGTGTACTACCGTATCTTTCCGGAAACACCATATATTTT CAWSVLPYLSGNTIYF
NA once TRBJ2-3 TRBV4-1 TGCGCCAGCAGCCAAGTTGTTGCCGCCAAGGGGGCAGATACGCAGTATTTT CASSQVVAAKGADTQYF
NA NA TRBJ1-1 TRBV5-1 TGCGCCAGCGGGAACGGGGGGAGGGCTTTCTTT CASGNGGRAFF
TRBD2 NA TRBJ2-7 TRBV5-4 TGTGCCAGCAGCGGGAGACTAGCGGGGCCCTACGAGCAGTACTTC CASSGRLAGPYEQYF
TRBD2 NA TRBJ2-3 TRBV5-1 TGCGCCAGCAGCTCCCTCGCGGGGGGGCCCCGGGATACGCAGTATTTT CASSSLAGGPRDTQYF
NA NA TRBJ2-5 TRBV19 TGTGCCAGTAGTACGGAGGCTGCCGGGACCCAGTACTTC CASSTEAAGTQYF
NA NA TRBJ1-1 TRBV29-1 TGCAGCGTTGAGGAGGGCATGAACACTGAAGCTTTCTTT CSVEEGMNTEAFF
NA once TRBJ1-6 TRBV2 TGTGCTGGGGTGAAGGCTCTCAATTCACCCCTCCACTTT CAGVKALNSPLHF
TRBD1 NA TRBJ2-1 TRBV5-1 TGCGCCAGCAGTTCCGGGGACAGCCTGAGCGGTGAGCAGTTCTTC CASSSGDSLSGEQFF
NA NA TRBJ2-7 TRBV11-3 TGTGCCAGCAGGAAAGGGTCATACGAGCAGTACTTC CASRKGSYEQYF
NA NA TRBJ1-5 TRBV5-6 TGTGCCAGCAGCTTGGGGGCAAGTCTTTATAGCAATCAGCCCCAGCATTTT CASSLGASLYSNQPQHF
NA NA TRBJ2-1 TRBV13 TGTGCCAGCAGCCTATGGGGACAGGGGATACTAGCGGGGGCCAACTCCTACAATGAGCAGTTCTTC CASSLWGQGILAGANSYNEQFF
NA NA TRBJ1-5 TRBV19 TGTGCCAGTAGTCCGGGGGTGAATCAGCCCCAGCATTTT CASSPGVNQPQHF
NA NA TRBJ1-1 TRBV2 TGTGCCAGCAGTGTAAACACTATGAACACTGAAGCTTTCTTT CASSVNTMNTEAFF
TRBD2 NA TRBJ2-1 TRBV5-1 TGCGCCAGCAGCTTTACCGGGACTAGCGGGGTTAGCTCCTACAATGAGCAGTTCTTC CASSFTGTSGVSSYNEQFF
TRBD1 NA TRBJ1-5 TRBV5-3 TGTGCCAGAAGCTTGGCAGGGGGCGGGAAGCATTTT CARSLAGGGKHF